This TCR beta chain was identified during a study of blood T cell repertoires in COVID-19. Looking at the study overall: PBMCs, B-cell-depleted T cells, or T cells provided the cDNA or gDNA that made up the material.

Authors' methods: Amplified reference gene primers provided the basis for estimating nucleated cell counts. Using immunoSEQ multiplex PCR, the repertoire was profiled, and TCRdb retains in-frame clones only, with some absent. V and J calls plus clone size are reproduced from that table; the DNA served to infer D and trimming. Of about 320,000 clones listed, about 83% are singletons. The length of the CDR3 is 15 residues. Germline V gene lookup returns CDR1 MNHEY and CDR2 SMNVEV (reference sequence). V shed 4 bases and J shed 8 bases, with 20 bases lying between them. This receptor was taken from a woman aged 50 to 60 with acute or convalescent COVID-19. The sample consisted of peripheral blood. This sequence joins TRBV27 and TRBJ1-2, with a possible D match to TRBD1 (6 bases). As DNA, the CDR3 is TGTGCCAGCAGTTCCCGGCTGAACACTCAGGGGGGCTACACCTTC. Translation gives CASSSRLNTQGGYTF.